Described below is a single T cell receptor beta chain sequence and its context. Sequenced by immunoSEQ multiplex PCR; TCRdb stores in-frame clones only, minus some. This sample has around 230,000 clones, with roughly 86% found just once. This entry comes from a study of blood T cell repertoires in COVID-19. V was pared by 2 bases and J by 8 bases, with 6 bases of the junction left unmatched. The germline V gene encodes CDR1 SGHTA and CDR2 FQGNSA. This CDR3 region has 15 residues. The receptor comes from a woman aged 25 to 39 with acute COVID-19. Sequenced: PBMCs or T cells enriched from blood (not recorded which). V is TRBV7-2 and J is TRBJ2-1, with 10 bases matching TRBD1. The CDR3 nucleotides are TGTGCCAGCAGCTTAACGGGACAGGGGTGGGATGAGCAGTTCTTC. It yields the protein CASSLTGQGWDEQFF.